This passage covers 32 T cell receptor beta chains from one sample sequenced in a study of cytomegalovirus exposure and HLA in healthy donors. The PCR was carried out with 60 Vbeta primers and 13 Jbeta primers. Produced via immunoSEQ multiplex PCR; TCRdb's table is partial and in-frame only. The sample lists under 150,000 clones, more than 75% occurring once. What was sequenced was PBMCs. These receptors originate from a female donor in good health and CMV-seronegative.

This rearrangement joins TRBV5-5 to TRBJ1-5, with a weak D call TRBD1 (6 bases). This CDR3 is 15 amino acids long. Germline CDR1 SGHKS, CDR2 YYEKEE (reference sequence). Trimming stripped 4 bases from V and 6 bases from J, with 17 bases between. CDR3: CASSRTGRGGQPQHF. The CDR3 region has the DNA TGTGCCAGCAGCCGGACGGGCCGAGGGGGTCAGCCCCAGCATTTT.

This clone ranks as medium-sized (0.01 to 0.1%). The CDR3 loop reads CASSLSGGDTEAFF. CDR3 in DNA: TGTGCCAGCAGTTTATCAGGGGGAGACACTGAAGCTTTCTTT. The rearrangement joins TRBV27 to TRBJ1-1; possibly TRBD1 for D (6 bases). The CDR3 length is 14 residues. The germline V gene has CDR1 MNHEY and CDR2 SMNVEV (reference sequence). V was cut by 0 bases and J by 3 bases, with 8 bases left in between.

The V gene is TRBV5-1, the J gene TRBJ2-7, with TRBD2 as a possible D gene (7 bases). V gave up 2 bases and J gave up 5 bases, with 14 bases separating them. CDR1 SGHRS and CDR2 YFSETQ come from the germline V gene. The CDR3 sequence is 14 residues long. As DNA, the CDR3 is TGCGCCAGCAGCTTTGGAGGGGGGGTTAACGAGCAGTACTTC. Amino acid sequence: CASSFGGGVNEQYF.

In this sample, this clone turned up a few times. V gene TRBV10-3 combines with J gene TRBJ2-3; TRBD2 might be the D (5 bases). With 2 bases removed from V and 3 bases from J, the gap between germline ends came to 9 bases. The CDR3 runs 14 residues. CDR1 and CDR2 from the germline V gene are ENHRY and SYGVKD. The CDR3 protein is CAISEGRETDTQYF. Here the CDR3 DNA reads TGTGCCATCAGTGAGGGTAGGGAGACAGATACGCAGTATTTT.

The genes are TRBV9 and TRBJ1-6; TRBD1 is a possible D gene (6 bases). From germline, CDR1 is SGDLS and CDR2 YYNGEE. The V gene lost 0 bases and the J gene lost 7 bases, with 14 bases spanning the gap. This CDR3 contains 16 residues. The CDR3 sequence: CASSVESGGGNSPLHF. The CDR3 nucleotides read TGTGCCAGCAGCGTAGAATCGGGGGGCGGGAATTCACCCCTCCACTTT. Full variable domain (rest looked up from reference TRBV9 and TRBJ1-6): DSGVTQTPKHLITATGQRVTLRCSPRSGDLSVYWYQQSLDQGLQFLIQYYNGEERAKGNILERFSAQQFPDLHSELNLSSLELGDSALYFCASSVESGGGNSPLHFGNGTRLTVT.

The chain links TRBV29-1 to TRBJ2-3; TRBD1 aligns across 10 bases. CDR1 SQVTM and CDR2 ANQGSEA come from the germline V gene. This CDR3 is 13 amino acids long. Germline trimming cut 4 bases from V and 6 bases from J; bases unmatched to any gene: 4. The CDR3: CSVAGQGDDTQYF. DNA for the CDR3: TGCAGCGTTGCTGGACAGGGGGATGATACGCAGTATTTT.

This chain links TRBV18 with TRBJ2-3, with 8 bases identical to TRBD2. The junction had 14 bases not matched to a gene; V was cut back by 3 bases and J by 0 bases. The CDR3 consists of 19 residues. Germline CDR1 is KGHSH and CDR2 is LQKENI. CDR3 protein: CASSPLPDSGGSSTDTQYF. The DNA of the CDR3 is TGTGCCAGCTCACCCCTACCGGACAGCGGGGGATCTAGCACAGATACGCAGTATTTT.

The chain carries TRBV2 and TRBJ2-3; the match to TRBD2 covers 11 bases. CDR1 and CDR2 (germline): SNHLY, FYNNEI. The CDR3 length is 15 residues. The J segment lost 4 bases and the V segment lost 6 bases, leaving 6 bases of the junction unmatched. This CDR3 is CASSAELAGADTQYF. The DNA of the CDR3 is TGTGCCAGCAGCGCCGAACTAGCGGGGGCAGATACGCAGTATTTT.

The CDR3 loop is CASSLSLAHNEQFF. CDR3 sequence (DNA): TGTGCCAGCAGTTTATCACTAGCCCACAATGAGCAGTTCTTC. The rearrangement uses TRBV27 and TRBJ2-1, with D maybe TRBD2 (6 bases). Germline lookup yields CDR1 MNHEY and CDR2 SMNVEV (reference sequence). The CDR3 spans 14 residues. V lost 0 bases to trimming and J lost 5 bases, with 8 bases between them.

The genes are TRBV5-4 and TRBJ2-3; D gene uncertain. Trimming pared 0 bases from V and 0 bases from J, leaving 5 bases between. The CDR3 covers 14 residues. The germline V gene has CDR1 SGHNT and CDR2 YYREEE (reference sequence). The CDR3 loop is CASSLAVSTDTQYF. In nucleotides, the CDR3 is TGTGCCAGCAGCTTGGCGGTTAGCACAGATACGCAGTATTTT.

This clone was counted once. The chain combines TRBV19 with TRBJ2-7; 7 positions match TRBD2. The germline V gene has CDR1 LNHDA and CDR2 SQIVND (reference sequence). The CDR3 is 14 amino acids. J gave up 4 bases and V 8 bases, and 11 bases lay outside the gene matches. CDR3 in amino acids: CASGPGLTVYEQYF. The DNA of the CDR3 is TGTGCCAGTGGGCCGGGACTAACAGTTTACGAGCAGTACTTC.

This chain links TRBV6-5 with TRBJ1-2, with 7 bases identical to TRBD1. The germline CDR1 and CDR2 sequences are MNHEY and SVGAGI. Losses at the gene ends were 5 bases for V and 2 bases for J; bases not matched to a gene: 5. There are 14 residues in the CDR3. CDR3: CASSRDSYNYGYTF. CDR3 in DNA: TGTGCCAGCAGTCGGGACAGCTACAACTATGGCTACACCTTC.

This clone was counted between two and nine times. V and J are TRBV6-6 and TRBJ1-1, with D maybe TRBD1 (6 bases). CDR1 and CDR2 from the germline V gene are MNHNY and SVGAGI (reference sequence). The V end was cut by 6 bases, the J end by 5 bases, with 13 bases between. The CDR3 consists of 13 residues. CDR3 loop: CASSPGQYTEAFF. DNA for the CDR3: TGTGCCAGCAGCCCCGGACAGTATACTGAAGCTTTCTTT.

The V and J genes are TRBV18 and TRBJ2-2; 7 bases line up with TRBD1. From germline, CDR1 is KGHSH and CDR2 LQKENI. V lost 1 base and J lost 3; bases outside the gene matches: 8. The CDR3 runs to 17 residues. The CDR3: CASSPLPTGRHTGELFF. In DNA, the CDR3 is TGTGCCAGCTCACCACTCCCGACAGGGCGCCACACCGGGGAGCTGTTTTTT.

V usage is TRBV7-2 and J usage is TRBJ2-1, with D hard to call. The CDR3 has 15 amino acids. Germline CDR1 SGHTA, CDR2 FQGNSA. Trimming removed 5 bases from V and 0 bases from J, with 11 bases in between. As DNA, the CDR3 is TGTGCCAGCAGCCCTATTCGTAGCTCCTACAATGAGCAGTTCTTC. Protein sequence: CASSPIRSSYNEQFF.

This rearrangement joins TRBV5-1 to TRBJ2-7; 8 bases are shared with TRBD1. With V trimmed by 5 bases and J by 6 bases, 13 bases remained unmatched. This CDR3 spans 15 amino acids. CDR1 is SGHRS, CDR2 YFSETQ, per germline. The DNA of the CDR3 is TGCGCCAGCAGTCCCTGGGGGCAGGGGGCCTTCGAGCAGTACTTC. Translation: CASSPWGQGAFEQYF.

The chain links TRBV7-3 to TRBJ2-7; tentatively, D is TRBD2 (7 bases). Trimming stripped 5 bases from V and 2 bases from J, with 13 bases between. This CDR3 is 14 amino acids long. CDR1 and CDR2 from the germline V gene are SGHTA and FQGTGA. The CDR3 coding sequence is TGTGCCAGCAGCCCCTCGGGGGGCACCTACGAGCAGTACTTC. This gives the protein CASSPSGGTYEQYF.

This chain uses TRBV11-2 with TRBJ1-1; 8 nucleotides align to TRBD1. Germline-derived CDR1 and CDR2 are SGHAT and FQNNGV. The junction had 8 bases not matched to a gene; V was cut back by 3 bases and J by 11 bases. The CDR3 contains 13 residues. The CDR3 sequence is CASSLKAGGFAFF. CDR3 in DNA: TGTGCCAGCAGCTTGAAGGCAGGGGGCTTCGCTTTCTTT. Combining the CDR3 with reference TRBV11-2 and TRBJ1-1 gives the whole variable domain EAGVAQSPRYKIIEKRQSVAFWCNPISGHATLYWYQQILGQGPKLLIQFQNNGVVDDSQLPKDRFSAERLKGVDSTLKIQPAKLEDSAVYLCASSLKAGGFAFFGQGTRLTVV.

This clone showed up just a few times. This chain links TRBV9 with TRBJ1-5, with D possibly being TRBD1 (5 bases). The V gene's germline CDR1 is SGDLS and CDR2 YYNGEE. The CDR3 loop spans 14 amino acids. Deletions cut 3 bases from V and 3 bases from J, with 10 bases between. CDR3 sequence: CASSARGYNQPQHF. CDR3 nucleotides: TGTGCCAGCAGCGCTCGGGGGTACAATCAGCCCCAGCATTTT.

This chain joins TRBV10-3 and TRBJ2-7; 11 nucleotides line up with TRBD2. The V and J ends lost 2 bases and 5 bases, in that order; junction bases with no gene match: 17. The germline V gene encodes CDR1 ENHRY and CDR2 SYGVKD. This CDR3 comprises 19 residues. The DNA for the CDR3 is TGTGCCATCAGTGAGCGGCCCTTAGGGCTTGCTAGCGGGGGGAACGAGCAGTACTTC. It encodes CAISERPLGLASGGNEQYF.

This clone was observed once. The chain joins TRBV4-3 to TRBJ2-4; D unclear. The CDR3 is made up of 17 amino acids. Germline V lookup: CDR1 LGHNA, CDR2 YSLEER. Trimming removed 0 bases from V and 2 bases from J, with 14 bases in between. The CDR3 reads CASSQELATVTKNIQYF. The DNA for the CDR3 is TGCGCCAGCAGCCAAGAGTTGGCCACCGTGACCAAAAACATTCAGTACTTC.

J is TRBJ2-5 and V is TRBV6-5; D possibly corresponds to TRBD1 (5 bases). Germline V lookup: CDR1 MNHEY, CDR2 SVGAGI. There are 13 residues in the CDR3. Trimming left V 7 bases short and J 3 bases short, with 12 bases between. As DNA, the CDR3 is TGTGCCAGCACGCAGGGATGGGAAGAGACCCAGTACTTC. Translation: CASTQGWEETQYF.

The chain couples TRBV28 to TRBJ1-4; TRBD1 might be the D (6 bases). V dropped 8 bases and J dropped 5 bases, with 12 bases sitting between them. The germline V gene encodes CDR1 MDHEN and CDR2 SYDVKM. The CDR3 spans 13 residues. The CDR3 nucleotides are TGTGCCAGCCAACAGGGCCTAAATGAAAAACTGTTTTTT. Its protein product is CASQQGLNEKLFF.

CDR3 DNA: TGTGCCACCAGCAGAGGGTTCAGGGCTTACGAGCAGTACTTC. Its translation: CATSRGFRAYEQYF. The chain is built from TRBV15 and TRBJ2-5, with D possibly being TRBD1 (5 bases). The end of the DNA fits TRBJ2-7 better, so the J call may be wrong. CDR1 is LNHNV, CDR2 YYDKDF, per germline (reference sequence). This CDR3 region has 14 residues.

The chain uses TRBV5-6 and TRBJ1-2; D unresolved. CDR1 and CDR2 (germline): SGHDT, YYEEEE. V dropped 3 bases and J dropped 8 bases, with 14 bases sitting between them. This CDR3 is 13 amino acids long. CDR3 sequence: CASSWKPREGYTF. The CDR3 bases are TGTGCCAGCAGCTGGAAACCTCGGGAGGGCTACACCTTC.

CDR3 in DNA: TGCAGCGTTCGGTGGGGGGTGGTTGATGGCTACACCTTC. It encodes CSVRWGVVDGYTF. V usage is TRBV29-1 and J usage is TRBJ1-2, with a weak D call TRBD1 (5 bases). The CDR3 runs to 13 residues. Germline V gene sequence: CDR1 SQVTM, CDR2 ANQGSEA. V dropped 5 bases and J dropped 6 bases, with 16 bases sitting between them.

The J gene is TRBJ2-1, the V gene TRBV7-3; 8 bases match TRBD2. Germline lookup yields CDR1 SGHTA and CDR2 FQGTGA. This CDR3 is built from 14 residues. V shed 1 base and J 8 bases; nucleotides not matched to a gene: 4. The CDR3 nucleotides read TGTGCCAGCAGCTTAAGCGGGGGGATGTATGAGCAGTTCTTC. Translation gives CASSLSGGMYEQFF.

The chain has TRBV12-5 and TRBJ1-2; D ambiguous. The CDR3 totals 12 residues. Germline CDR1 is LGHNT and CDR2 is FRNRAP. Trimming took 8 bases from V and 0 from J, leaving 7 bases between them. The CDR3 nucleotides read TGTGCTAGTTCGGGAGCTAACTATGGCTACACCTTC. Protein sequence: CASSGANYGYTF.

Only a few counts were recorded for this clone. The J gene is TRBJ1-6, the V gene TRBV6-1; D is unresolved. The CDR3 is 13 residues long. From germline, CDR1 is MNHNS and CDR2 SASEGT. V was clipped by 6 bases and J by 4 bases, with 7 bases between them. DNA for the CDR3: TGTGCCAGCAGGGGCACGTATAATTCACCCCTCCACTTT. Translating it yields CASRGTYNSPLHF.

This clone was detected only a few times. The rearrangement links TRBV4-3 to TRBJ2-7; the match to TRBD1 covers 10 bases. The CDR3 is 13 residues long. V was clipped by 4 bases and J by 3 bases; unmatched bases: 0. From germline, CDR1 is LGHNA and CDR2 YSLEER. The CDR3 nucleotides are TGCGCCAGCAGCCGGGACAGGGGCTACGAGCAGTACTTC. Protein sequence: CASSRDRGYEQYF.

This chain links TRBV6-5 with TRBJ2-1; maybe TRBD1 (6 bases). CDR3 length: 12 amino acids. The V gene lost 7 bases and the J gene lost 7 bases, with 11 bases spanning the gap. Germline assignment: CDR1 MNHEY and CDR2 SVGAGI. The CDR3 nucleotides read TGTGCCAGCACCACCACAGGGAATGAGCAGTTCTTC. Translation: CASTTTGNEQFF.

The rearrangement uses TRBV30 and TRBJ1-4; D is ambiguous. Trimming stripped 4 bases from V and 8 bases from J, with 17 bases between. The CDR3 has 14 residues. The germline V gene has CDR1 GTSNPN and CDR2 SVGIG (reference sequence). CDR3 amino acids: CAWTRGGEMEKLFF. As DNA, the CDR3 is TGTGCCTGGACCCGAGGAGGTGAAATGGAAAAACTGTTTTTT.